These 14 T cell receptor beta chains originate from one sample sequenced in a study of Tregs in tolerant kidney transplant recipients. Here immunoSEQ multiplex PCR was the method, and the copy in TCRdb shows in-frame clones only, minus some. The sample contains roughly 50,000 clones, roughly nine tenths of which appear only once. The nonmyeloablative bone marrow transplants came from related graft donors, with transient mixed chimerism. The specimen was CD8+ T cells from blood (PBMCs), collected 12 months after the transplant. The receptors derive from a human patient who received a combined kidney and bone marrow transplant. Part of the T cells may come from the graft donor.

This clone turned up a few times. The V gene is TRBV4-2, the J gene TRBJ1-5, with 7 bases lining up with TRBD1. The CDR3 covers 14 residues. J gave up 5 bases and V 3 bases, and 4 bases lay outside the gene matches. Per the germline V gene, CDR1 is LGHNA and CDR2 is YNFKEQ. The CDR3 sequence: CASSHRQGDQPQHF. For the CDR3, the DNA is TGTGCCAGCAGCCATCGACAGGGAGATCAGCCCCAGCATTTT.

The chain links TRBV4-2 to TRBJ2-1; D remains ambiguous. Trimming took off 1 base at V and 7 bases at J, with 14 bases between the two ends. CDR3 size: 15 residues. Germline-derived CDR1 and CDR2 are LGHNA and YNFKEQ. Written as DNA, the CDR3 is TGTGCCAGCAGCCAAGGTATGAGTGTAAGAAATGAGCAGTTCTTC. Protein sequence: CASSQGMSVRNEQFF.

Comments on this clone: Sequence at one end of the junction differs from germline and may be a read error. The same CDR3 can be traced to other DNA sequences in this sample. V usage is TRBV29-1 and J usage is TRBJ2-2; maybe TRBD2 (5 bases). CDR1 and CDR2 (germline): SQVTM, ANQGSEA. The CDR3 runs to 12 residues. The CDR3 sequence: CSVVGWTGELFF. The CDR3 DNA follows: TGCAGCGTTGTGGGCTGGACCGGGGAGTTGTTTTTT.

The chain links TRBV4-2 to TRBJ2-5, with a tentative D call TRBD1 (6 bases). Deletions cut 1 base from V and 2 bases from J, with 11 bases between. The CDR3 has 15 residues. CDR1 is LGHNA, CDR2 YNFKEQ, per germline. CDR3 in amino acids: CASSQARGQQETQYF. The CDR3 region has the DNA TGTGCCAGCAGCCAAGCTCGGGGACAACAAGAGACCCAGTACTTC.

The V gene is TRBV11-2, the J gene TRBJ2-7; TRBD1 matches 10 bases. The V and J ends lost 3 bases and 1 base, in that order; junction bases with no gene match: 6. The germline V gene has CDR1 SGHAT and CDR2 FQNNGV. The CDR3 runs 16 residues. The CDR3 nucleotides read TGTGCCAGCAGCTTGGGGACAGGGGTTGGTTCCTACGAGCAGTACTTC. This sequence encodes CASSLGTGVGSYEQYF.

DNA of the CDR3: TGCGCCAGCAGCCAAGGAGGTAGCGGGAGCTCCTACAATGAGCAGTTCTTC. Protein sequence: CASSQGGSGSSYNEQFF. The chain carries TRBV4-1 and TRBJ2-1; 9 positions agree with TRBD2. V was clipped by 1 base and J by 0 bases; unmatched bases: 4. The CDR3 has 17 amino acids. In germline, CDR1 is MGHRA, CDR2 YSYEKL.

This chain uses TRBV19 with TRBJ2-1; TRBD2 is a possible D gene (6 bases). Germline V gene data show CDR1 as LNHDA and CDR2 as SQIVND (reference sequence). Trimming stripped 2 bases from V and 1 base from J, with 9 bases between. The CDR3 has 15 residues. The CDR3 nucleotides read TGTGCCAGTAGTATAATACTAGCTTCCTACAATGAGCAGTTCTTC. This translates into CASSIILASYNEQFF.

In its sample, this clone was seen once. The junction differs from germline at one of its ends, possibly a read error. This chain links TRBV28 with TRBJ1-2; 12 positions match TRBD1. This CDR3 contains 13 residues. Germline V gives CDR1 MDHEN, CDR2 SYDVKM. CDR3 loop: CATTGDRGHGYTF. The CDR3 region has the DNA TGCGCTACCACCGGGGACAGGGGGCATGGCTACACCTTC.

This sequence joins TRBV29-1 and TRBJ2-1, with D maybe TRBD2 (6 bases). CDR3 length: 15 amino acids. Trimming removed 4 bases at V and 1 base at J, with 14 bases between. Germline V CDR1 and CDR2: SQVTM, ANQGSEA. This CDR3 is CSVGAAGPSYNEQFF. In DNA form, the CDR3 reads TGCAGCGTTGGGGCCGCGGGGCCATCCTACAATGAGCAGTTCTTC.

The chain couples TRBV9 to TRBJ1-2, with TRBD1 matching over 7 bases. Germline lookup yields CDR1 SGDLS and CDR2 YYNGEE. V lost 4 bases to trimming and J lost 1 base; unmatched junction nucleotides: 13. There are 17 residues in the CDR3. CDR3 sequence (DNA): TGTGCCAGCAGCCCTCCGACAGGGCCCCTTATTAACTATGGCTACACCTTC. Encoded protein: CASSPPTGPLINYGYTF.

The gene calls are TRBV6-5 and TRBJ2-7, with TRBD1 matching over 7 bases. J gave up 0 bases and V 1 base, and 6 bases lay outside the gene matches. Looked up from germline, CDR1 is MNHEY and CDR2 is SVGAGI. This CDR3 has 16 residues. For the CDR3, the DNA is TGTGCCAGCAGTTACTACCGGGACAGTAGCTCCTACGAGCAGTACTTC. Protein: CASSYYRDSSSYEQYF.

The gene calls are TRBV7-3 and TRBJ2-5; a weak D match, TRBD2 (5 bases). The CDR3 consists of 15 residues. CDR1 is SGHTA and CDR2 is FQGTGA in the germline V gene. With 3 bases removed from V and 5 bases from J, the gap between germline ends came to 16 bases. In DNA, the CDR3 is TGTGCCAGCAGCTTCTTGGGAGCGGTTATGGAGACCCAGTACTTC. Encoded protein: CASSFLGAVMETQYF.

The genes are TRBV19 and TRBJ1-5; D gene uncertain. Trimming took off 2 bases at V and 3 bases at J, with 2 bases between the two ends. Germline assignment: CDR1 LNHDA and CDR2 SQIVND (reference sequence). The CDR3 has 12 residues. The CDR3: CASSILNQPQHF. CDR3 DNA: TGTGCCAGTAGTATACTCAATCAGCCCCAGCATTTT.

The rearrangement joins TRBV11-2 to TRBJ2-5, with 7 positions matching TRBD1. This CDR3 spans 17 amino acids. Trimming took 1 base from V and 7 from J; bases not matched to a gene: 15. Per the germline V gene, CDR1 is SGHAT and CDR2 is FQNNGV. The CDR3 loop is CASSLVFSGQGVGTQYF. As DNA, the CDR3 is TGTGCCAGCAGCTTAGTTTTTAGTGGGCAGGGGGTCGGGACCCAGTACTTC.